This T cell receptor (beta chain) was identified during a study of cytomegalovirus exposure and HLA in healthy donors. Whole-study findings and limits: Some TCR beta chains (over 150 of them) were listed as cytomegalovirus-associated. A later analysis found first-cohort TCR clusters tended to co-occur in the 120 or so validation repertoires.

The assay was immunoSEQ multiplex PCR, and TCRdb's table has in-frame clones only and misses some. The sample comprises some 240,000 clones, around 87% of which are singletons, and roughly 1.2% rests with the top ten. Germline CDR1 and CDR2: KGHSH and LQKENI. The CDR3 has 17 residues. V shed 3 bases and J 2 bases; nucleotides not matched to a gene: 11. Worth noting for this clone: The antigen remains unidentified.

It was the approximately 130-subject validation cohort, separate from the approximately 680-subject first cohort, to which the donors belonged. Sequencing used PBMCs. The gene calls are TRBV18 and TRBJ2-3; TRBD2 aligns across 7 bases. This receptor was obtained from a woman aged 30 to 39 in good health and CMV-seropositive. CDR3 nucleotide sequence: TGTGCCAGCTCACCCCGGCCCGGGGGGACTCACACAGATACGCAGTATTTT. Its protein product is CASSPRPGGTHTDTQYF. The whole variable domain, filled in from reference TRBV18 and TRBJ2-3, reads NAGVMQNPRHLVRRRGQEARLRCSPMKGHSHVYWYRQLPEEGLKFMVYLQKENIIDESGMPKERFSAEFPKEGPSILRIQQVVRGDSAAYFCASSPRPGGTHTDTQYFGPGTRLTVL.